This is a list of T cell receptor beta chains from one sample in a study of shared clonotypes between healthy human individuals. Produced via immunoSEQ multiplex PCR; TCRdb's table is partial and in-frame only. The sample holds around 600,000 clones, roughly 97% seen once. The sample consisted of naive CD4+ T cells sorted from blood. All receptors come from a woman in her twenties or thirties in good health. Both conserved end residues are part of each CDR3. A D gene is named only where the DNA matches it firmly. Part of the rows lack a size; the others show once, few, many or a class for expanded clones.

J,D,size,V,DNA,CDR3
TRBJ2-7,.,.,TRBV6-5,TGTGCCAGCAGGGCCGGGAGTTCCTACGAGCAGTACTTC,CASRAGSSYEQYF
TRBJ2-2,.,.,TRBV18,TGTGCCAGCTCACCTGTAGCGACTACGAACACCGGGGAGCTGTTTTTT,CASSPVATTNTGELFF
TRBJ1-1,TRBD1,once,TRBV9,TGTGCCAGCAGCGTCGGTGGACGACAGGGATTGGTCACTGAAGCTTTCTTT,CASSVGGRQGLVTEAFF
TRBJ2-3,TRBD2,.,TRBV5-1,TGCGCCAGCAGCTTAACTAGCGGTAGCACAGATACGCAGTATTTT,CASSLTSGSTDTQYF
TRBJ2-5,TRBD1,.,TRBV2,TGTGCCAGCAGACACGACAGGGAGATACAAGAGACCCAGTACTTC,CASRHDREIQETQYF
TRBJ2-3,TRBD1,.,TRBV19,TGTGCCAGCAACGCACAGGGGGCGCCTGGAGATACGCAGTATTTT,CASNAQGAPGDTQYF
TRBJ2-1,TRBD2,.,TRBV2,TGTGCCAGCAGCCAACTAGCGGAGGGGGTTAATGAGCAGTTCTTC,CASSQLAEGVNEQFF
TRBJ2-5,.,once,TRBV4-1,TGCGCCAGCGCCCAACTAGGGAGCAGACCAGAGACCCAGTACTTC,CASAQLGSRPETQYF
TRBJ2-5,.,.,TRBV19,TGTGCCAGTAGTCGGACAGAGTCGCAGGGGACCCAGTACTTC,CASSRTESQGTQYF
TRBJ2-4,.,.,TRBV7-2,TGTGCCAGCAGCTTAGTCAAAAACATTCAGTACTTC,CASSLVKNIQYF
TRBJ1-5,TRBD1,.,TRBV18,TGTGCCAGCTCACTAGTGGGACAGAGATATAGCAATCAGCCCCAGCATTTT,CASSLVGQRYSNQPQHF
TRBJ2-7,.,.,TRBV7-2,TGTGCCAGCAGCTTACCCCAACTAAGGGAGCAGTACTTC,CASSLPQLREQYF
TRBJ2-7,.,once,TRBV6-6,TGTGCCAGCAGATCCAAGTCCTACGAGCAGTACTTC,CASRSKSYEQYF
TRBJ1-5,.,.,TRBV6-1,TGTGCCAGCAGTGCAACGGGAACTAGCAATCAGCCCCAGCATTTT,CASSATGTSNQPQHF
TRBJ1-3,.,.,TRBV7-3,TGTGCCAGCAGCTTGGGCGGGAGCTCTGGAAACACCATATATTTT,CASSLGGSSGNTIYF
TRBJ1-1,.,.,TRBV5-4,TGTGCCAGCAGCTTGGAACACCCGTCCGCTGAAGCTTTCTTT,CASSLEHPSAEAFF
TRBJ2-1,TRBD2,.,TRBV6-5,TGTGCCAGCAGTTGGACCCGGACTAGCGGATACAATGAGCAGTTCTTC,CASSWTRTSGYNEQFF
TRBJ2-5,.,.,TRBV18,TGTGCCAGCTCACCACCCGGGATCCAAGAGACCCAGTACTTC,CASSPPGIQETQYF
TRBJ2-7,TRBD1,.,TRBV6-1,TGTGCCAGCAGTTTCCGGGACAGCTCCTACGAGCAGTACTTC,CASSFRDSSYEQYF
TRBJ2-7,TRBD2,.,TRBV5-8,TGTGCCAGCAGCTTGACAGCGGGAGGGTTCTACGAGCAGTACTTC,CASSLTAGGFYEQYF
TRBJ2-5,.,.,TRBV28,TGTGCCAGCAGTTTATCAGACTGGCAAGAGACCCAGTACTTC,CASSLSDWQETQYF
TRBJ2-3,.,.,TRBV9,TGTGCCAGCAGCGTTTTGAGTAGCACAGATACGCAGTATTTT,CASSVLSSTDTQYF
TRBJ2-7,.,.,TRBV4-1,TGCGCCAGCAGCTTGACTCAGTCGAACTACGAGCAGTACTTC,CASSLTQSNYEQYF
TRBJ2-2,TRBD1,.,TRBV18,TGTGCCAGCTCCCTTACTACGTTACAGGGGACCGGGGAGCTGTTTTTT,CASSLTTLQGTGELFF
TRBJ1-2,.,.,TRBV28,TGTGCCAGCAGCCTCGGCAGTGGGTTAGGGGAGACTTCGGGAGGCTACACCTTC,CASSLGSGLGETSGGYTF
TRBJ1-2,.,.,TRBV7-9,TGTGCCAGCAGCTTAATTGGTGGCTATGGCTACACCTTC,CASSLIGGYGYTF
TRBJ1-1,.,few,TRBV6-6,TGTGCCAGCAGTTACAAGGGGTTGAACACTGAAGCTTTCTTT,CASSYKGLNTEAFF
TRBJ2-1,.,once,TRBV5-8,TGTGCCAGCAGCTTGGCGACGGTGTTCTCCTACAATGAGCAGTTCTTC,CASSLATVFSYNEQFF
TRBJ2-4,.,.,TRBV19,TGTGCCAGTAGTATTCAAGTCGCAGAGGGGCTAAACATTCAGTACTTC,CASSIQVAEGLNIQYF
TRBJ2-1,TRBD2,.,TRBV4-1,TGCGCCAGCAGCCAAGCTGGACTAGCGGGAGGAAATGAGCAGTTCTTC,CASSQAGLAGGNEQFF
TRBJ2-1,TRBD2,.,TRBV30,TGTGCCTGGAGTCTTAGCGGGACTTACAATGAGCAGTTCTTC,CAWSLSGTYNEQFF
TRBJ2-2,.,.,TRBV20-1,TGCAGTGCCCGGGGCACCGGGGAGCTGTTTTTT,CSARGTGELFF
TRBJ1-3,.,.,TRBV6-5,TGTGCCAGCAGAATAGGACAGTTCTCTGGAAACACCATATATTTT,CASRIGQFSGNTIYF
TRBJ2-3,.,.,TRBV18,TGTGCCAGCTCATTCGGGGCTGGTATTCGCAGCACAGATACGCAGTATTTT,CASSFGAGIRSTDTQYF
TRBJ2-1,TRBD2,.,TRBV5-1,TGCGCCAGCAGTATACGGACTAGCGCCATTTACAATGAGCAGTTCTTC,CASSIRTSAIYNEQFF
TRBJ2-3,.,.,TRBV7-2,TGTGCCAGCAGCTGGGACTCTCCTGATACGCAGTATTTT,CASSWDSPDTQYF